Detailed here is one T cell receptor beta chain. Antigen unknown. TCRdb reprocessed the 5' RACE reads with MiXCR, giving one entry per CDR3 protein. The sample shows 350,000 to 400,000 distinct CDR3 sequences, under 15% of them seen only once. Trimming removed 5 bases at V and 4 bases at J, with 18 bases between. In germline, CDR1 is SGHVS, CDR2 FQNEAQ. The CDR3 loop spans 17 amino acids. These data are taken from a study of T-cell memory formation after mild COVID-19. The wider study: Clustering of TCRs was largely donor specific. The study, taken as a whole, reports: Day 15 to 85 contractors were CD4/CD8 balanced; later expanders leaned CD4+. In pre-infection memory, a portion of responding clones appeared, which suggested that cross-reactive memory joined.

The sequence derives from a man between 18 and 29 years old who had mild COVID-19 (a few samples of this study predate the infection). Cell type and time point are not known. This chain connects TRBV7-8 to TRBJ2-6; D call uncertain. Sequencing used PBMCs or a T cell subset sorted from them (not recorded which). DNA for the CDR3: TGTGCCAGCAGCCAAAATTATGGTCGGGCCGGGGCCAACGTCCTGACTTTC. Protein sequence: CASSQNYGRAGANVLTF. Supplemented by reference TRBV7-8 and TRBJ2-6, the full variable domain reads GAGVSQSPRYKVAKRGQDVALRCDPISGHVSLFWYQQALGQGPEFLTYFQNEAQLDKSGLPSDRFFAERPEGSVSTLKIQRTQQEDSAVYLCASSQNYGRAGANVLTFGAGSRLTVL.